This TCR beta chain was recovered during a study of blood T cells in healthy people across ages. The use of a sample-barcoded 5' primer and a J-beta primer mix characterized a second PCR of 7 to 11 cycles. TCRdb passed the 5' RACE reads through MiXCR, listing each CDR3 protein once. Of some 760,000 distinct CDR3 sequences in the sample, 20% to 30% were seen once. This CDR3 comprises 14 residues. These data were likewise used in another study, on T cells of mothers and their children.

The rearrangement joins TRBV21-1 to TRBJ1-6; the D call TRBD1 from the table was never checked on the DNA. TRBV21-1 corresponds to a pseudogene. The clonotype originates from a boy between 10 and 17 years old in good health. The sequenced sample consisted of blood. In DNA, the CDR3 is TGTGCCACGGCAGACAGGGGAGCTAATTCACCCCTCCACTTT. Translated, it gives CATADRGANSPLHF.